These 27 T cell receptor beta chains share one sample of origin, sequenced in a study of blood T cells in healthy people across ages (dated by TCRdb to about 2015). Receptor libraries were prepared by 5' RACE. The instrument was an Illumina HiSeq 2500. A second 7 to 11 cycle PCR used a sample-barcoded 5' primer and a J-beta primer mix. TCRdb ran its own pipeline on the public reads, namely fastp trimming at Q25 and MiXCR clone calling, and kept in-frame beta chains. Each entry is one CDR3 protein sequence, shown with its most common DNA and genes. Recorded for this sample are 750,000 to 1,000,000 distinct CDR3 sequences; 25% to 30% of them occurred a single time. Together, the top ten hold roughly 10% of the sample. These data were also reused for a study on T cells of mothers and their children.

Material: blood. These receptors were obtained from a woman between 40 and 50 years old in good health.

Notes on this clonotype: A clone one base away is much larger, so this may be a read error. The V and J genes are TRBV7-9 and TRBJ2-1; 9 nucleotides align to TRBD2. This CDR3 region has 15 residues. Germline CDR1 reads SEHNR; CDR2 reads FQNEAQ (reference sequence). The CDR3 DNA reads TGTGCCAGCAGCTTAGCTAGCGGGGGCCACAATGAGCGGTTCTTC. Translated, it gives CASSLASGGHNERFF.

This clonotype was recorded many times. The chain carries TRBV28 and TRBJ2-5; 10 bases agree with TRBD1. V dropped 7 bases and J dropped 5; count of bases not matched to a gene: 10. Germline-derived CDR1 and CDR2 are MDHEN and SYDVKM. The CDR3 sequence is 15 residues long. In nucleotides, the CDR3 is TGTGCCAGCATCCTCGGGACAGGGGTGAGGGAGACCCAGTACTTC. Translating gives CASILGTGVRETQYF.

The chain has TRBV28 and TRBJ2-1; tentatively, D is TRBD2 (5 bases). V gave up 2 bases and J gave up 7 bases, with 15 bases separating them. The CDR3 length is 15 residues. Germline CDR1 and CDR2: MDHEN and SYDVKM. The CDR3 DNA is TGTGCCAGCAGTTTACCTATGACTACAAGGAATGAGCAGTTCTTC. This translates into CASSLPMTTRNEQFF. The whole variable domain, remainder taken from reference TRBV28 and TRBJ2-1, is DVKVTQSSRYLVKRTGEKVFLECVQDMDHENMFWYRQDPGLGLRLIYFSYDVKMKEKGDIPEGYSVSREKKERFSLILESASTNQTSMYLCASSLPMTTRNEQFFGPGTRLTVL.

The V and J genes are TRBV20-1 and TRBJ1-5, with 7 bases aligning to TRBD1. Germline CDR1 reads DFQATT; CDR2 reads SNEGSKA (reference sequence). J lost 4 bases, V lost 4 bases, and 16 bases had no gene match. The CDR3 extends over 17 amino acids. The CDR3 loop is CSANVLSGTEINQPQHF. The DNA of the CDR3 is TGCAGTGCTAACGTCCTCTCCGGGACAGAAATTAATCAGCCCCAGCATTTT.

This clonotype was counted only a few times. The V gene is TRBV7-3, the J gene TRBJ2-1, with 11 bases lining up with TRBD2. In germline, CDR1 is SGHTA, CDR2 FQGTGA. The CDR3 covers 19 residues. The junction had 12 bases not matched to a gene; V was cut back by 3 bases and J by 2 bases. The CDR3 loop is CASSFTGTSGTFAYNEQFF. CDR3 nucleotide sequence: TGTGCCAGCAGCTTTACCGGGACTAGCGGAACTTTTGCCTACAATGAGCAGTTCTTC.

This clonotype was recorded a few times. The chain carries TRBV7-9 and TRBJ2-7; D remains ambiguous. This CDR3 has 13 amino acids. The V end was cut by 1 base, the J end by 4 bases, with 8 bases between. Germline V CDR1 and CDR2: SEHNR, FQNEAQ (reference sequence). The CDR3 here is CASSLGQRYEQYF. DNA of the CDR3: TGTGCCAGCAGCTTAGGGCAAAGGTACGAGCAGTACTTC.

This clonotype turned up a few times. The V call is TRBV6-5, the J call TRBJ2-7; a possible D gene is TRBD1 (6 bases). The CDR3 covers 15 residues. Deletions cut 0 bases from V and 2 bases from J, with 11 bases between. CDR1 and CDR2 (germline): MNHEY, SVGAGI. The CDR3 bases are TGTGCCAGCAGTTACTCCGAGACAGGTCCCTACGAGCAGTACTTC. Protein: CASSYSETGPYEQYF.

This chain uses TRBV20-1 with TRBJ2-1; no reliable D call. CDR3 size: 14 residues. Per germline, CDR1 DFQATT and CDR2 SNEGSKA (reference sequence). Trimming shortened V by 3 bases and J by 0 bases, and 9 bases separated the two germline ends. CDR3 nucleotide sequence: TGCAGTGCTAGGGACCCGGGCTCCTACAATGAGCAGTTCTTC. Its translation: CSARDPGSYNEQFF.

The CDR3 region has the DNA TGTGCCAGCAGCTTAACGGCGGGGGCATCGTCCTACGAGCAGTACTTC. This encodes CASSLTAGASSYEQYF. The gene calls are TRBV7-9 and TRBJ2-7; D may be TRBD2 (7 bases). This CDR3 contains 16 residues. The germline CDR1 and CDR2 sequences are SEHNR and FQNEAQ (reference sequence). Trimming stripped 2 bases from V and 1 base from J, with 15 bases between. The variable domain in full, with the rest retrieved from reference TRBV7-9 and TRBJ2-7, is DTGVSQNPRHKITKRGQNVTFRCDPISEHNRLYWYRQTLGQGPEFLTYFQNEAQLEKSRLLSDRFSAERPKGSFSTLEIQRTEQGDSAMYLCASSLTAGASSYEQYFGPGTRLTVT.

The chain joins TRBV3-1 to TRBJ1-2; no clear D gene. V dropped 5 bases and J dropped 1 base, with 14 bases sitting between them. This CDR3 is built from 15 residues. Germline V gives CDR1 LGHDT, CDR2 YNNKEL (reference sequence). CDR3 region: CASSKGGRVNYGYTF. The CDR3 bases are TGTGCCAGCAGCAAAGGAGGAAGAGTTAACTATGGCTACACCTTC. The complete variable domain, with remaining parts taken from reference TRBV3-1 and TRBJ1-2, reads DTAVSQTPKYLVTQMGNDKSIKCEQNLGHDTMYWYKQDSKKFLKIMFSYNNKELIINETVPNRFSPKSPDKAHLNLHINSLELGDSAVYFCASSKGGRVNYGYTFGSGTRLTVV.

The J gene is TRBJ2-7, the V gene TRBV11-3; D unclear. This CDR3 region has 13 residues. Per germline, CDR1 SGHNT and CDR2 YENEEA. V was pared by 5 bases and J by 2 bases, with 10 bases between. CDR3 region: CASSDSSAYEQYF. CDR3 bases: TGTGCCAGCAGCGACTCAAGCGCCTACGAGCAGTACTTC.

The table lists this clonotype with many counts. A much more abundant neighbour one base away suggests this may be a read error. V usage is TRBV5-1 and J usage is TRBJ2-7; D perhaps matches TRBD2 (6 bases). CDR3 length: 12 residues. With 0 bases removed from V and 6 bases from J, the gap between germline ends came to 7 bases. Per the germline V gene, CDR1 is SGHRS and CDR2 is YFSETQ. The CDR3, as DNA: TGCGCCAGCAGCTTGGAGGGAGGCGAGCAGTACTTC. As protein: CASSLEGGEQYF.

This clonotype was counted only a few times. The chain recombines TRBV12-3 or TRBV12-4 with TRBJ2-7, with TRBD1 identical over 7 bases. There are 19 residues in the CDR3. J lost 2 bases, V lost 4 bases, and 20 bases had no gene match. This CDR3 is CASSSPNGDRYLSPYEQYF. The CDR3 DNA sequence: TGTGCCAGCAGTTCCCCAAACGGGGACAGATACCTATCCCCCTACGAGCAGTACTTC.

This clonotype was found many times. The chain carries TRBV4-1 and TRBJ2-3; 8 bases fit TRBD1. Germline CDR1 MGHRA, CDR2 YSYEKL. This CDR3 is 15 amino acids long. Trimming removed 7 bases from V and 1 base from J; junction bases left unmatched: 7. CDR3 in DNA: TGCGCCAGCACCAAAGACAGGGGAGGCACAGATACGCAGTATTTT. Amino acids: CASTKDRGGTDTQYF.

This sequence joins TRBV20-1 and TRBJ1-2; tentatively, D is TRBD1 (6 bases). CDR3 length: 14 residues. Germline assignment: CDR1 DFQATT and CDR2 SNEGSKA (reference sequence). V was shortened by 7 bases and J by 4 bases, with 19 bases between the two germline ends. The CDR3 loop is CSVEAGGTPYGYTF. The CDR3 DNA reads as TGCAGTGTTGAGGCTGGAGGGACACCCTATGGCTACACCTTC.

The count of this clonotype is one. A much larger clone differs by one base, so this may be a read error. This chain joins TRBV7-3 and TRBJ2-5; TRBD2 matches at 7 bases. Germline V gives CDR1 SGHTA, CDR2 FQGTGA. This CDR3 contains 13 residues. The CDR3 loop reads CAGSRDYGETQYF. CDR3 DNA sequence: TGTGCCGGCAGCCGGGACTACGGGGAGACCCAGTACTTC. The entire variable domain, with the rest obtained from reference TRBV7-3 and TRBJ2-5, is as follows: GAGVSQTPSNKVTEKGKYVELRCDPISGHTALYWYRQSLGQGPEFLIYFQGTGAADDSGLPNDRFFAVRPEGSVSTLKIQRTERGDSAVYLCAGSRDYGETQYFGPGTRLLVL.

The J gene is TRBJ2-1, the V gene TRBV4-1, with 8 bases lining up with TRBD2. Trimming took 3 bases from V and 9 from J; bases not matched to a gene: 13. This CDR3 has 16 residues. Looked up from germline, CDR1 is MGHRA and CDR2 is YSYEKL. The CDR3 here is CASSQRTNGGAVEQFF. CDR3 DNA sequence: TGCGCCAGCAGCCAGCGCACTAACGGGGGGGCCGTTGAGCAGTTCTTC.

Details on this clonotype: A read error may explain this, as a much larger clone is one base away. The chain recombines TRBV5-1 with TRBJ2-5; weak D call: TRBD1 (6 bases). The V gene's germline CDR1 is SGHRS and CDR2 YFSETQ. The CDR3 has 15 residues. The ends were cut back, 0 bases at V and 5 bases at J, with 14 bases in the middle. The CDR3 nucleotides are TGCGCCAGCAGCTTGGTCATACAGGGTTGGGAGACCCAGTACTTC. It translates to CASSLVIQGWETQYF.

The gene calls are TRBV7-9 and TRBJ1-5, with no clear D. The CDR3 contains 14 residues. Trimming removed 4 bases at V and 3 bases at J, with 10 bases between. Germline CDR1 is SEHNR and CDR2 is FQNEAQ (reference sequence). CDR3 DNA: TGTGCCAGCAGCTCGGACGGGTTCAATCAGCCCCAGCATTTT. Amino acids: CASSSDGFNQPQHF.

This clonotype was counted only a few times. The rearrangement uses TRBV27 and TRBJ1-5; weak D call: TRBD1 (6 bases). The germline V gene has CDR1 MNHEY and CDR2 SMNVEV (reference sequence). The length of the CDR3 is 20 residues. V shed 5 bases and J shed 0 bases, with 26 bases lying between them. For the CDR3, the DNA is TGTGCCAGCAGTCACCTGAGACTCGGGGGGCTGAAGGATAGCAATCAGCCCCAGCATTTT. Translation gives CASSHLRLGGLKDSNQPQHF.

The chain links TRBV6-6 to TRBJ2-1; the D is unclear. The CDR3 runs to 13 residues. Germline loops: CDR1 MNHNY, CDR2 SVGAGI (reference sequence). V shed 2 bases and J shed 5 bases, with 7 bases lying between them. CDR3 in DNA: TGTGCCAGCAGTTACGGTCGCAACAATGAGCAGTTCTTC. Translating it yields CASSYGRNNEQFF.

This clonotype was counted at least ten times. This chain joins TRBV27 and TRBJ1-5; tentatively, D is TRBD1 (6 bases). This CDR3 is 12 amino acids long. In germline, CDR1 is MNHEY, CDR2 SMNVEV (reference sequence). V gave up 5 bases and J gave up 7 bases, with 9 bases separating them. CDR3 sequence: CASSAQGQPQHF. The CDR3 DNA is TGTGCCAGCAGTGCTCAGGGGCAGCCCCAGCATTTT.

As regards this clonotype: A read error may be the cause here, since a much bigger clone is one base away. J is TRBJ2-3 and V is TRBV20-1; D might be TRBD1 (5 bases). This CDR3 region has 12 residues. The germline CDR1 and CDR2 sequences are DFQATT and SNEGSKA (reference sequence). CDR3 DNA sequence: TGCAGGGCTAGAAGGGGCCCCGATACGCAGTATTTT. Amino acid sequence: CRARRGPDTQYF.

CDR3 nucleotide sequence: TGTGCCAGCAGCGGACTTGGACCGGGCACAGATACGCAGTATTTT. It codes for CASSGLGPGTDTQYF. This sequence joins TRBV6-1 and TRBJ2-3; tentatively, D is TRBD2 (5 bases). Trimming shortened V by 6 bases and J by 1 base, and 14 bases separated the two germline ends. CDR1 and CDR2 from the germline V gene are MNHNS and SASEGT. This CDR3 spans 15 amino acids.

In this sample, this clonotype turned up a few times. The chain recombines TRBV12-3 or TRBV12-4 with TRBJ1-5; D not certain. There are 14 residues in the CDR3. V lost 6 bases and J lost 6, with 15 bases in between. The CDR3 spells CASRLSNRGQPQHF. The CDR3 DNA sequence: TGTGCCAGCAGACTATCAAACCGGGGTCAGCCCCAGCATTTT.

The sample holds many counts of this clonotype. The chain uses TRBV3-1 and TRBJ2-4; a weak D match, TRBD2 (7 bases). The V gene's germline CDR1 is LGHDT and CDR2 YNNKEL (reference sequence). The CDR3 covers 20 residues. Trimming cost V 0 bases and J 0 bases, with 21 bases left between them. DNA of the CDR3: TGTGCCAGCAGCCAAGACATGGAGGGGGGGGCCTCCCTAGCCAAAAACATTCAGTACTTC. Translated, it gives CASSQDMEGGASLAKNIQYF.

The chain joins TRBV7-2 to TRBJ1-5; D unresolved. Trimming left V 5 bases short and J 5 bases short, with 7 bases between. CDR1 is SGHTA and CDR2 is FQGNSA in the germline V gene. The CDR3 is 12 residues long. The CDR3 nucleotides are TGTGCCAGCAGCATACGTGATCAGCCCCAGCATTTT. Protein: CASSIRDQPQHF.